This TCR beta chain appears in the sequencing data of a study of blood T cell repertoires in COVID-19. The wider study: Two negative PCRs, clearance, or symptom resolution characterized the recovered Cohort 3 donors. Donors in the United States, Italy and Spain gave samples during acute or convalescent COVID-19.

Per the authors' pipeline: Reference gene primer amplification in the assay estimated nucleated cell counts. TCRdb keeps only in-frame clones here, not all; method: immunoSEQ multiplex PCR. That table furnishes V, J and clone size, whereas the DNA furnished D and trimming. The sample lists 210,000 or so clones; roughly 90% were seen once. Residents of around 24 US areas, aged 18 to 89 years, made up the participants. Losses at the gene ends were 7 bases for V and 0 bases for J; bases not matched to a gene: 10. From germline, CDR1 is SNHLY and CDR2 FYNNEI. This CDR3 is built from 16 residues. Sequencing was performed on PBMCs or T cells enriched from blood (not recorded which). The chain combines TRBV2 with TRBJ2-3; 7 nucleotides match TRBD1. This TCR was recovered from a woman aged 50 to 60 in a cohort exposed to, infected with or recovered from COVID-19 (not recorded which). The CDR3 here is CASNKYRGSSTDTQYF. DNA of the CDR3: TGTGCCAGCAATAAATACAGGGGTTCTAGCACAGATACGCAGTATTTT.